A selection of T cell receptor beta chains follows, all from one sample in a study of blood T cell repertoires in COVID-19. The data were produced by immunoSEQ multiplex PCR, yet TCRdb's version contains in-frame clones alone and is incomplete. The sample includes under 90,000 clones, approximately 90% of them seen just once. The sequenced sample was peripheral blood. These receptors came from a man between 60 and 75 years old with acute or convalescent COVID-19. The CDR3 runs from the conserved cysteine through the conserved F or W. The D gene is left open where the match is weak. Clone sizes are given selectively: once, few, many, or a class where the clone is expanded.

d_gene | j_gene | abundance | v_gene | CDR3aa | CDR3nt
- | TRBJ2-5 | - | TRBV7-2 | CASSFSYQETQYF | TGTGCCAGCAGCTTTAGTTACCAAGAGACCCAGTACTTC
- | TRBJ1-5 | - | TRBV30 | CAWSVGEEPQHF | TGTGCCTGGAGCGTCGGTGAGGAGCCCCAGCATTTT
- | TRBJ2-2 | - | TRBV7-9 | CASSLLVTGELFF | TGTGCCAGCAGCTTACTCGTCACCGGGGAGCTGTTTTTT
TRBD1 | TRBJ1-2 | - | TRBV6-5 | CASSLSYRDRARGYTF | TGTGCCAGCAGTTTGAGCTACCGGGACAGGGCGCGGGGCTACACCTTC
- | TRBJ1-5 | - | TRBV7-8 | CASSSTRVGQPQHF | TGTGCCAGCAGCTCGACGCGGGTAGGTCAGCCCCAGCATTTT
- | TRBJ2-1 | - | TRBV27 | CASSLGSGAGGNEQFF | TGTGCCAGCAGTTTGGGCTCAGGGGCTGGTGGCAATGAGCAGTTCTTC
- | TRBJ1-1 | - | TRBV6-5 | CASRIGQINTEAFF | TGTGCCAGCAGGATCGGACAGATAAACACTGAAGCTTTCTTT
TRBD1 | TRBJ1-2 | - | TRBV27 | CASSLTPGGSYGYTF | TGTGCCAGCAGTTTAACTCCAGGGGGCAGCTATGGCTACACCTTC
TRBD1 | TRBJ1-2 | - | TRBV28 | CATGTGVYGYTF | TGTGCCACCGGGACAGGGGTTTATGGCTACACCTTC
- | TRBJ2-7 | - | TRBV7-2 | CASSLGLAAAYEQYF | TGTGCCAGCAGCTTAGGATTAGCGGCGGCCTACGAGCAGTACTTC
- | TRBJ2-2 | - | TRBV7-6 | CASSSEGGELFF | TGTGCCAGCAGCTCAGAGGGCGGGGAGCTGTTTTTT
TRBD1 | TRBJ1-2 | once | TRBV13 | CASSPTDRANYGYTF | TGTGCCAGCAGCCCCACGGACAGGGCTAACTATGGCTACACCTTC
TRBD1 | TRBJ1-6 | - | TRBV25-1 | CASSGQGNSPLHF | TGTGCCAGCAGTGGACAGGGCAATTCACCCCTCCACTTT
TRBD2 | TRBJ2-2 | few | TRBV10-3 | CAISATSGGTNTGELFF | TGTGCCATCAGTGCAACTAGCGGGGGGACGAACACCGGGGAGCTGTTTTTT
- | TRBJ1-6 | - | TRBV12-3/TRBV12-4 | CASSLSPYSPLHF | TGTGCCAGCAGTTTGTCCCCTTATTCACCCCTCCACTTT
TRBD2 | TRBJ2-1 | - | TRBV7-2 | CASSFRAGANEQFF | TGTGCCAGCAGCTTCAGAGCGGGGGCCAATGAGCAGTTCTTC
- | TRBJ1-2 | - | TRBV6-5 | CASSYSNSNYGYTF | TGTGCCAGCAGTTACTCGAACTCAAACTATGGCTACACCTTC
- | TRBJ1-2 | - | TRBV4-3 | CASSQDRRVGYTF | TGCGCCAGCAGCCAAGATCGTCGGGTTGGCTACACCTTC
- | TRBJ1-2 | - | TRBV6-5 | CASSFSAERQPYGYTF | TGTGCCAGCAGTTTCTCAGCCGAAAGACAGCCCTATGGCTACACCTTC
TRBD1 | TRBJ1-2 | - | TRBV7-2 | CASSLPKNRGRVVDYGYTF | TGTGCCAGCAGCTTACCTAAAAACAGGGGGCGCGTGGTGGACTATGGCTACACCTTC
- | TRBJ1-1 | - | TRBV27 | CASSLTTVNTEAFF | TGTGCCAGCAGTTTAACCACAGTGAACACTGAAGCTTTCTTT
- | TRBJ2-1 | - | TRBV9 | CASSDRDSSHNEQFF | TGTGCCAGCAGCGACCGGGACTCCTCGCACAATGAGCAGTTCTTC
TRBD1 | TRBJ1-1 | - | TRBV5-6 | CASSFGRQGTEAFF | TGTGCCAGCAGCTTCGGTAGACAGGGCACTGAAGCTTTCTTT
- | TRBJ2-7 | medium-sized | TRBV27 | CASSLSTSSEQYF | TGTGCCAGCAGTTTATCGACTAGTAGCGAGCAGTACTTC
TRBD1 | TRBJ1-6 | - | TRBV27 | CASRKEGATYNSPLHF | TGTGCCAGCCGAAAAGAGGGGGCCACCTATAATTCACCCCTCCACTTT
- | TRBJ1-6 | - | TRBV19 | CASSPQGESYNSPLHF | TGTGCCAGTAGTCCACAGGGCGAATCCTATAATTCACCCCTCCACTTT
- | TRBJ2-7 | - | TRBV12-3/TRBV12-4 | CASGESYEQYF | TGTGCCAGCGGGGAGTCCTACGAGCAGTACTTC
TRBD1 | TRBJ1-4 | - | TRBV25-1 | CASSGAPGQGGEKLFF | TGTGCCAGCAGTGGGGCCCCGGGACAGGGTGGTGAAAAACTGTTTTTT
- | TRBJ2-1 | few | TRBV28 | CASRDGGTLPYNEQFF | TGTGCCAGCAGAGACGGGGGTACCCTACCCTACAATGAGCAGTTCTTC
- | TRBJ1-2 | - | TRBV11-2 | CASSLTDRANYGYTF | TGTGCCAGCAGCTTAACCGACAGAGCTAACTATGGCTACACCTTC
TRBD2 | TRBJ2-3 | - | TRBV2 | CASSETSGRTDTQYF | TGTGCCAGCAGTGAAACTAGCGGACGCACAGATACGCAGTATTTT
TRBD1 | TRBJ2-7 | - | TRBV4-3 | CASSQGQGVYEQYF | TGCGCCAGCAGCCAAGGACAGGGGGTGTACGAGCAGTACTTC
- | TRBJ2-1 | - | TRBV5-1 | CASSLERQDNEQFF | TGCGCCAGCAGCTTGGAACGACAGGACAATGAGCAGTTCTTC
- | TRBJ1-1 | - | TRBV11-2 | CASSFGPQIEAFF | TGTGCCAGCAGCTTTGGGCCTCAGATTGAAGCTTTCTTT
TRBD1 | TRBJ1-2 | - | TRBV29-1 | CSVLPGQGEGDTF | TGCAGCGTATTACCGGGACAGGGGGAGGGGGACACCTTC
TRBD1 | TRBJ1-1 | - | TRBV30 | CAWNRDRAPTEAFF | TGTGCCTGGAATCGGGACAGGGCCCCCACTGAAGCTTTCTTT
TRBD1 | TRBJ1-4 | - | TRBV7-9 | CASSSTGGDEKLFF | TGTGCCAGCAGCTCGACAGGGGGCGATGAAAAACTGTTTTTT
- | TRBJ1-4 | - | TRBV11-2 | CASSLGGSPNEKLFF | TGTGCCAGCAGCTTAGGAGGCAGCCCTAATGAAAAACTGTTTTTT
TRBD1 | TRBJ1-6 | - | TRBV5-8 | CASSLARGPRSPLHF | TGTGCCAGCAGCTTGGCTAGGGGGCCCCGATCACCCCTCCACTTT
- | TRBJ2-1 | - | TRBV4-3 | CASSQGQDGSNEQFF | TGCGCCAGCAGCCAAGGACAGGACGGAAGCAATGAGCAGTTCTTC
- | TRBJ1-1 | - | TRBV7-2 | CASSPGAGNTEAFF | TGTGCCAGCAGCCCAGGGGCGGGGAACACTGAAGCTTTCTTT
- | TRBJ2-6 | - | TRBV2 | CASSVIASGANVLTF | TGTGCCAGCAGTGTTATAGCCTCTGGGGCCAACGTCCTGACTTTC
- | TRBJ1-2 | - | TRBV19 | CASSIPGYGYTF | TGTGCCAGTAGTATACCAGGGTATGGCTACACCTTC
TRBD1 | TRBJ1-6 | - | TRBV4-3 | CASSQNLGQGLSSPLHF | TGCGCCAGCAGCCAAAACCTAGGACAGGGTCTTTCTTCACCCCTCCACTTT
TRBD1 | TRBJ2-6 | once | TRBV27 | CASSPRQGKASGANVLTF | TGTGCCAGCAGTCCCCGACAGGGAAAGGCCTCTGGGGCCAACGTCCTGACTTTC
- | TRBJ1-1 | - | TRBV12-3/TRBV12-4 | CASSLSPTVEAFF | TGTGCCAGCAGTTTATCCCCGACAGTTGAAGCTTTCTTT
- | TRBJ1-5 | - | TRBV18 | CASSPYRGGQPQHF | TGTGCCAGCTCACCCTACCGGGGAGGTCAGCCCCAGCATTTT
TRBD1 | TRBJ1-1 | - | TRBV5-1 | CASSSLDRRTEAFF | TGCGCCAGCAGCTCCCTGGACAGGCGCACTGAAGCTTTCTTT
TRBD2 | TRBJ2-3 | - | TRBV4-3 | CASSRTGLEGGDTQYF | TGCGCCAGCAGCCGAACGGGACTAGAAGGCGGCGATACGCAGTATTTT
- | TRBJ1-5 | - | TRBV19 | CASSIVVSGLGGKSNQPQHF | TGTGCCAGTAGTATAGTGGTGAGCGGTCTAGGGGGAAAAAGCAATCAGCCCCAGCATTTT
- | TRBJ1-4 | - | TRBV9 | CASSLRDSRPATNEKLFF | TGTGCCAGCAGCCTCCGGGACTCAAGACCTGCAACTAATGAAAAACTGTTTTTT
- | TRBJ1-2 | few | TRBV19 | CASSIAPGPNYGYTF | TGTGCCAGTAGTATAGCCCCAGGGCCTAACTATGGCTACACCTTC
TRBD1 | TRBJ2-5 | - | TRBV6-5 | CASITGGQEETQYF | TGTGCCAGCATCACAGGGGGGCAGGAAGAGACCCAGTACTTC